The 31 T cell receptor beta chains listed next were all sequenced from one sample in a study of T-cell memory formation after mild COVID-19. TCRdb itself ran the 5' RACE reads through MiXCR, one entry per CDR3 protein. Of 470,000 or so distinct CDR3 sequences in the sample, around 17% are singletons; the top ten hold approximately 21%. The sample taken for sequencing was PBMCs or a T cell subset sorted from them (not recorded which). These receptors came from a man aged 18 to 29 who had mild COVID-19 (a few samples of this study predate the infection). Cell type and time point are not known.

This sequence joins TRBV6-5 and TRBJ2-1, with D unresolved. Germline CDR1 is MNHEY and CDR2 is SVGAGI. The CDR3 totals 12 residues. Between the trimmed V and J ends, which lost 5 bases and 5 bases, there was a span of 7 bases. CDR3 loop: CASSSQNNEQFF. CDR3 nucleotide sequence: TGTGCCAGCAGTAGCCAGAACAATGAGCAGTTCTTC.

The chain couples TRBV24-1 to TRBJ1-2; tentatively, D is TRBD1 (6 bases). The CDR3 runs to 11 residues. The germline CDR1 and CDR2 sequences are KGHDR and SFDVKD. Trimming stripped 10 bases from V and 6 bases from J, with 11 bases between. The CDR3 region is CATGQTDGYTF. CDR3 coding DNA: TGTGCCACAGGACAGACGGATGGCTACACCTTC.

This clonotype has just a few counts. This chain connects TRBV5-1 to TRBJ1-3; D is undetermined. The germline CDR1 and CDR2 sequences are SGHRS and YFSETQ. The germline V and J ends were trimmed by 2 bases and 0 bases, with 9 bases remaining between them. CDR3 length equals 15 residues. CDR3 amino acids: CASSFGETSGNTIYF. CDR3 DNA: TGCGCCAGCAGCTTCGGGGAAACCTCTGGAAACACCATATATTTT. Full variable domain (remainder filled in from reference TRBV5-1 and TRBJ1-3): KAGVTQTPRYLIKTRGQQVTLSCSPISGHRSVSWYQQTPGQGLQFLFEYFSETQRNKGNFPGRFSGRQFSNSRSEMNVSTLELGDSALYLCASSFGETSGNTIYFGEGSWLTVV.

In its sample, this clonotype was seen a few times. The V gene is TRBV3-1, the J gene TRBJ2-4, with D uncertain. The CDR3 has 11 amino acids. V lost 5 bases, J lost 13 bases, and 12 bases lay in between. Germline V lookup: CDR1 LGHDT, CDR2 YNNKEL (reference sequence). The CDR3 sequence is CASSETTKQYF. The CDR3 DNA reads as TGTGCCAGCAGCGAGACCACCAAACAGTACTTC.

A few counts support this clonotype. The chain recombines TRBV27 with TRBJ1-5, with D unclear. V lost 2 bases and J lost 9, with 11 bases in between. The germline V gene encodes CDR1 MNHEY and CDR2 SMNVEV (reference sequence). This CDR3 comprises 13 residues. The CDR3 spells CASSLDPVRPQHF. CDR3 sequence (DNA): TGTGCCAGCAGTTTAGACCCTGTACGGCCCCAGCATTTT.

V gene TRBV5-1 combines with J gene TRBJ2-3; 10 bases agree with TRBD2. The CDR3 extends over 15 amino acids. V gave up 4 bases and J gave up 2 bases; unmatched junction bases: 4. Per the germline V gene, CDR1 is SGHRS and CDR2 is YFSETQ. The CDR3 spells CASSKGLADTDTQYF. DNA for the CDR3: TGCGCCAGCAGCAAAGGACTAGCGGACACAGATACGCAGTATTTT.

This clonotype was detected a few times. V and J are TRBV24-1 and TRBJ2-5; TRBD2 aligns across 9 bases. Trimming took 9 bases from V and 5 from J; bases not matched to a gene: 6. Germline V CDR1 and CDR2: KGHDR, SFDVKD. This CDR3 contains 13 residues. The CDR3 DNA is TGTGCCACCGGGCCTAGCGGGGTGGAGACCCAGTACTTC. This gives the protein CATGPSGVETQYF.

This clonotype was counted a few times. The V call is TRBV5-1, the J call TRBJ2-7; D could derive from TRBD1 or TRBD2 (5 bases each). In germline, CDR1 is SGHRS, CDR2 YFSETQ. V was pared by 2 bases and J by 3 bases, with 9 bases between. This CDR3 spans 13 amino acids. DNA of the CDR3: TGCGCCAGCAGCTTAAGGGGACGCTACGAGCAGTACTTC. This codes for CASSLRGRYEQYF.

This clonotype has just one count. The chain is built from TRBV6-6 and TRBJ2-3, with 7 nucleotides matching TRBD2. V shed 5 bases, J shed 2 bases, and the junction held 7 bases outside the gene matches. Germline values: CDR1 MNHNY, CDR2 SVGAGI (reference sequence). This CDR3 is 15 amino acids long. The CDR3 coding sequence is TGTGCCAGCAGTGATTATGGGAGGGACACAGATACGCAGTATTTT. As protein: CASSDYGRDTDTQYF.

The rearrangement uses TRBV19 and TRBJ2-2; D is ambiguous. V was clipped by 3 bases and J by 6 bases, with 14 bases between them. The CDR3 length is 15 residues. The V gene's germline CDR1 is LNHDA and CDR2 SQIVND (reference sequence). CDR3 protein: CASSMSFGSPGELFF. CDR3 sequence (DNA): TGTGCCAGTAGTATGAGTTTCGGAAGCCCCGGGGAGCTGTTTTTT.

The J gene is TRBJ1-1, the V gene TRBV7-9; 7 bases fit TRBD1. V shed 3 bases, J shed 1 base, and the junction held 8 bases outside the gene matches. This CDR3 has 16 amino acids. Germline CDR1 reads SEHNR; CDR2 reads FQNEAQ (reference sequence). The CDR3 bases are TGTGCCAGCAGCTTGAAAGGGGGCGGCGGGAACACTGAAGCTTTCTTT. Protein: CASSLKGGGGNTEAFF.

The V gene is TRBV4-3, the J gene TRBJ1-1; D is perhaps TRBD1 (6 bases). CDR1 is LGHNA and CDR2 is YSLEER in the germline V gene. V lost 1 base and J lost 5, with 14 bases in between. The CDR3 length is 15 residues. The CDR3 protein is CASSQVNRDWTEAFF. CDR3 nucleotides: TGCGCCAGCAGCCAAGTTAACAGGGATTGGACTGAAGCTTTCTTT.

This clonotype was counted at least ten times. The chain employs TRBV5-4 and TRBJ2-2; no firm D call. The CDR3 has 14 residues. Trimming took 0 bases from V and 4 from J, leaving 7 bases between them. Germline loops: CDR1 SGHNT, CDR2 YYREEE (reference sequence). DNA of the CDR3: TGTGCCAGCAGCTTGGCGGTGGCCACCGGGGAGCTGTTTTTT. Amino acid sequence: CASSLAVATGELFF.

The CDR3 sequence: CASSLGSGHQFYEQYF. The DNA for the CDR3 is TGTGCCAGCAGTTTAGGTTCAGGGCACCAGTTCTACGAGCAGTACTTC. J is TRBJ2-7 and V is TRBV27, with D tentatively TRBD1 (5 bases). The CDR3 contains 16 residues. The V end lost 2 bases, the J end lost 3 bases, and 17 bases lay between the germline ends. The germline V gene has CDR1 MNHEY and CDR2 SMNVEV (reference sequence).

This clonotype showed up just a few times. J is TRBJ2-1 and V is TRBV7-2; 8 nucleotides match TRBD1. Losses at the gene ends were 1 base for V and 0 bases for J; bases not matched to a gene: 8. CDR3 length: 18 residues. The germline V gene has CDR1 SGHTA and CDR2 FQGNSA. The CDR3 DNA reads as TGTGCCAGCAGCTTAGGCGGCAGGGGGCAATCCTCCTACAATGAGCAGTTCTTC. Amino acids: CASSLGGRGQSSYNEQFF.

The gene calls are TRBV5-5 and TRBJ1-4; D not resolved. The CDR3 contains 16 residues. V lost 4 bases and J lost 5, with 18 bases in between. Germline CDR1 reads SGHKS; CDR2 reads YYEKEE (reference sequence). The CDR3 loop reads CASSPVTSYRNEKLFF. The CDR3 nucleotides are TGTGCCAGCAGCCCCGTTACTTCGTACCGGAATGAAAAACTGTTTTTT.

This clonotype was counted a few times. The J gene is TRBJ2-2, the V gene TRBV5-4; D call uncertain. Trimming took off 0 bases at V and 0 bases at J, with 9 bases between the two ends. The germline CDR1 and CDR2 sequences are SGHNT and YYREEE (reference sequence). CDR3 length equals 16 residues. CDR3 in DNA: TGTGCCAGCAGCTTGGGTCAGGCCGCGAACACCGGGGAGCTGTTTTTT. As protein: CASSLGQAANTGELFF.

The chain is built from TRBV5-1 and TRBJ2-7; the D is unclear. The CDR3 runs to 12 residues. Trimming stripped 2 bases from V and 6 bases from J, with 9 bases between. The germline gives CDR1 SGHRS, CDR2 YFSETQ. CDR3 protein: CASSFGRPEQYV. The CDR3 DNA reads as TGCGCCAGCAGCTTTGGTCGCCCCGAGCAGTACGTC.

The V call is TRBV5-1, the J call TRBJ2-7; D unresolved. The CDR3 is 10 residues long. Germline V gene data show CDR1 as SGHRS and CDR2 as YFSETQ. V lost 4 bases, J lost 3 bases, and 2 bases lay in between. CDR3 loop: CASSVYEQYF. DNA for the CDR3: TGCGCCAGCAGCGTCTACGAGCAGTACTTC.

This clonotype was picked up a small number of times. CDR3 protein: CASTVSGGAWGLETQYF. The CDR3 coding sequence is TGTGCCAGCACGGTATCTGGCGGGGCATGGGGTTTGGAGACCCAGTACTTC. The gene calls are TRBV3-1 and TRBJ2-5, with D perhaps TRBD2 (6 bases). This CDR3 is 17 amino acids long. With 7 bases removed from V and 5 bases from J, the gap between germline ends came to 26 bases. The germline gives CDR1 LGHDT, CDR2 YNNKEL (reference sequence).

This clonotype occurred a few times. The gene calls are TRBV29-1 and TRBJ2-1; a weak D match, TRBD2 (6 bases). CDR1 is SQVTM, CDR2 ANQGSEA, per germline. V was cut by 4 bases and J by 7 bases, with 11 bases left in between. The CDR3 sequence is 12 residues long. CDR3 sequence: CSVGDSLNEQFF. The CDR3 DNA follows: TGCAGCGTTGGGGACTCATTAAATGAGCAGTTCTTC.

This chain's CDR3 is CASSPAGQNYEQYV. The CDR3 DNA reads TGTGCCAGCAGCCCCGCCGGACAAAACTACGAGCAGTACGTC. The chain carries TRBV6-5 and TRBJ2-7, with TRBD1 as a possible D gene (5 bases). Germline V gene data show CDR1 as MNHEY and CDR2 as SVGAGI. The CDR3 has 14 amino acids. Trimming removed 6 bases from V and 3 bases from J, with 15 bases in between.

This chain links TRBV7-3 with TRBJ2-5; 8 bases line up with TRBD1. CDR1 is SGHTA, CDR2 FQGTGA, per germline. This CDR3 is built from 14 residues. The J segment lost 7 bases and the V segment lost 2 bases, leaving 6 bases of the junction unmatched. Here the CDR3 reads CASSLQGADGTQYF. As DNA, the CDR3 is TGTGCCAGCAGCTTACAGGGGGCCGATGGGACCCAGTACTTC.

The chain couples TRBV7-9 to TRBJ1-2, with D uncertain. Trimming cost V 1 base and J 8 bases, with 14 bases left between them. Germline V gene lookup returns CDR1 SEHNR and CDR2 FQNEAQ (reference sequence). CDR3 length equals 14 residues. CDR3: CASSLVLAGKGYTF. Written as DNA, the CDR3 is TGTGCCAGCAGCTTAGTTCTGGCGGGGAAGGGCTACACCTTC.

This clonotype showed up just a few times. This chain links TRBV2 with TRBJ1-2, with 7 bases that match TRBD1. This CDR3 is 11 amino acids long. Germline loops: CDR1 SNHLY, CDR2 FYNNEI. V lost 5 bases, J lost 6 bases, and 0 bases stayed unmatched. CDR3: CASSTGDGYTF. The DNA for the CDR3 is TGTGCCAGCAGTACAGGGGATGGCTACACCTTC.

This clonotype was counted between two and nine times. The chain recombines TRBV21-1 with TRBJ2-7; TRBD1 is taken as the D call from the table, unchecked against the DNA. TRBV21-1 is listed as a pseudogene. This CDR3 is built from 16 residues. This CDR3 is CASSSYDRSLISEQYF. The CDR3 DNA reads as TGTGCCAGCAGCTCCTATGACAGGTCTTTGATCAGTGAGCAGTACTTC.

This clonotype was counted between two and nine times. The V call is TRBV6-2 or TRBV6-3, the J call TRBJ2-3, with TRBD2 matching 10 bases. The length of the CDR3 is 14 residues. Germline values: CDR1 MNHEY, CDR2 SVGEGT. V lost 7 bases and J lost 4; bases outside the gene matches: 5. The CDR3, as DNA: TGTGCCAGCAAGATTGGACTAGCGGCAGATACGCAGTATTTT. This sequence encodes CASKIGLAADTQYF.

The chain combines TRBV2 with TRBJ2-5; 7 nucleotides line up with TRBD2. The CDR3 has 13 amino acids. Unmatched junction bases numbered 2, after V lost 6 bases and J lost 1 base. Germline V gives CDR1 SNHLY, CDR2 FYNNEI. The CDR3 nucleotides read TGTGCCAGCAGGCGGGGGTCCCAAGAGACCCAGTACTTC. Translated, it gives CASRRGSQETQYF.

This clonotype was counted only a few times. This chain joins TRBV12-3 or TRBV12-4 and TRBJ2-5, with 13 positions matching TRBD2. The trim removed 5 bases at V and 4 bases at J, leaving 4 bases unmatched. The CDR3 has 15 residues. The chain's CDR3 is CASSLGLAGPETQYF. The CDR3 DNA follows: TGTGCCAGCAGTCTGGGACTAGCGGGGCCAGAGACCCAGTACTTC.

This clonotype turned up a few times. The V and J genes are TRBV20-1 and TRBJ1-5, with a tentative D call TRBD1 (6 bases). In germline, CDR1 is DFQATT, CDR2 SNEGSKA (reference sequence). This CDR3 comprises 12 residues. V was pared by 3 bases and J by 6 bases, with 9 bases between. The CDR3 bases are TGCAGTGCTAGTACAGGGATTCAGCCCCAGCATTTT. Its protein product is CSASTGIQPQHF.

The genes are TRBV7-9 and TRBJ2-7, with 9 bases identical to TRBD2. The CDR3 totals 14 residues. J lost 6 bases, V lost 2 bases, and 5 bases had no gene match. CDR1 and CDR2 (germline): SEHNR, FQNEAQ (reference sequence). CDR3 nucleotide sequence: TGTGCCAGCAGCTTATACCTAGCGGGACTCGAGCAGTACTTC. Protein product: CASSLYLAGLEQYF.